These 12 T cell receptor beta chains were sequenced from one sample in a study of shared clonotypes between healthy human individuals (TCRdb year 2020). Receptors were amplified or captured by the immunoSEQ multiplex PCR assay. Entries here come from immuneACCESS through TCRdb and include only in-frame sequences with V and J called. Some clones fail to appear in such tables; in the studies checked, an unresolved V gene covers under half of the shortfall, and the cause of the remainder is unknown. The sample includes some 530,000 clones, with around 73% observed a single time. The biggest ten clones account for around 11% of the sample. The sample taken for sequencing was PBMCs. These receptors all stem from a woman between 35 and 50 years old in good health. Some clones in this sample may be carry-over from other donors' samples.

The chain recombines TRBV4-2 with TRBJ2-2; D possibly matches TRBD1 or TRBD2 (6 bases each). The CDR3 runs to 14 residues. In germline, CDR1 is LGHNA, CDR2 YNFKEQ. Trimming cost V 2 bases and J 4 bases, with 8 bases left between them. Written as DNA, the CDR3 is TGTGCCAGCAGCCAAAAGGGGGGCACCGGGGAGCTGTTTTTT. Residues: CASSQKGGTGELFF.

In this sample, this clone turned up a few times. V and J are TRBV19 and TRBJ2-7; D remains ambiguous. The V gene's germline CDR1 is LNHDA and CDR2 SQIVND (reference sequence). V lost 3 bases and J lost 0, with 12 bases in between. This CDR3 has 15 residues. CDR3 amino acids: CASSIGQANSYEQYF. Written as DNA, the CDR3 is TGTGCCAGTAGTATCGGGCAGGCTAACTCCTACGAGCAGTACTTC.

The rearrangement joins TRBV2 to TRBJ1-6; D uncertain. This CDR3 has 13 amino acids. Germline CDR1 is SNHLY and CDR2 is FYNNEI. Trimming stripped 5 bases from V and 9 bases from J, with 11 bases between. This CDR3 reads CASSTLTSSPLHF. Here the CDR3 DNA reads TGTGCCAGCAGTACCTTGACGAGTTCACCCCTCCACTTT.

The gene calls are TRBV4-1 and TRBJ2-2, with D perhaps TRBD1 or TRBD2 (5 bases each). From germline, CDR1 is MGHRA and CDR2 YSYEKL. V was trimmed by 0 bases and J by 5 bases, leaving 13 bases between them. This CDR3 comprises 16 residues. The CDR3 is CASSQDGGSGTGELFF. DNA of the CDR3: TGCGCCAGCAGCCAAGATGGGGGTTCGGGAACCGGGGAGCTGTTTTTT.

This chain uses TRBV19 with TRBJ2-1; D is possibly TRBD1 or TRBD2 (6 bases each). Germline V gene lookup returns CDR1 LNHDA and CDR2 SQIVND (reference sequence). V lost 7 bases and J 7 bases, leaving 20 bases between the germline ends. CDR3 length equals 15 residues. CDR3 DNA: TGTGCCAGTACCATCGGACGGGGGCTCGTGAATGAGCAGTTCTTC. It translates to CASTIGRGLVNEQFF.

The chain combines TRBV5-1 with TRBJ2-1; 7 bases line up with TRBD2. The germline gives CDR1 SGHRS, CDR2 YFSETQ. The CDR3 consists of 17 residues. Unmatched junction bases numbered 7, after V lost 0 bases and J lost 1 base. The CDR3 DNA is TGCGCCAGCAGCTTGGCCGGGGGGAGCGGTTCCTACAATGAGCAGTTCTTC. Its protein product is CASSLAGGSGSYNEQFF.

The chain is built from TRBV5-6 and TRBJ1-1; 7 bases match TRBD1. CDR1 is SGHDT, CDR2 YYEEEE, per germline. The V and J ends lost 4 bases and 0 bases, in that order; junction bases with no gene match: 3. The CDR3 length is 14 residues. The CDR3 here is CASSETGMNTEAFF. The CDR3 DNA sequence: TGTGCCAGCAGCGAGACAGGGATGAACACTGAAGCTTTCTTT.

This chain connects TRBV5-1 to TRBJ2-5, with 11 positions matching TRBD2. This CDR3 spans 17 amino acids. Trimming cost V 0 bases and J 5 bases; bases outside gene matches: 9. Per the germline V gene, CDR1 is SGHRS and CDR2 is YFSETQ. The CDR3 loop reads CASSLGLTSGSGETQYF. CDR3 sequence (DNA): TGCGCCAGCAGCTTGGGGCTCACTAGCGGGAGCGGTGAGACCCAGTACTTC.

This clone was counted between two and nine times. This chain links TRBV11-3 with TRBJ2-1; D possibly corresponds to TRBD2 (5 bases). This CDR3 has 14 amino acids. Deletions cut 0 bases from V and 5 bases from J, with 8 bases between. Germline V lookup: CDR1 SGHNT, CDR2 YENEEA. The CDR3 DNA follows: TGTGCCAGCAGCTTAGAGAGCGGCAACAATGAGCAGTTCTTC. It translates to CASSLESGNNEQFF.

The chain uses TRBV30 and TRBJ1-2; no reliable D call. V lost 0 bases and J 8 bases, leaving 13 bases between the germline ends. Germline V CDR1 and CDR2: GTSNPN, SVGIG (reference sequence). The CDR3 sequence is 13 residues long. CDR3 nucleotide sequence: TGTGCCTGGAGTGTAGGTACATTCTTGGGCTACACCTTC. This sequence encodes CAWSVGTFLGYTF. The whole variable domain, filled in from reference TRBV30 and TRBJ1-2, reads SQTIHQWPATLVQPVGSPLSLECTVEGTSNPNLYWYRQAAGRGLQLLFYSVGIGQISSEVPQNLSASRPQDRQFILSSKKLLLSDSGFYLCAWSVGTFLGYTFGSGTRLTVV.

CDR3 sequence reads: CASRTPGYGYTF. CDR3 sequence (DNA): TGTGCCAGTAGGACCCCAGGATATGGCTACACCTTC. The gene calls are TRBV19 and TRBJ1-2; no clear D gene. Germline CDR1 LNHDA, CDR2 SQIVND (reference sequence). The V gene lost 6 bases and the J gene lost 5 bases, with 10 bases spanning the gap. The CDR3 length is 12 residues.

The genes are TRBV27 and TRBJ2-2; the D is unclear. CDR1 and CDR2 from the germline V gene are MNHEY and SMNVEV (reference sequence). CDR3 length: 13 residues. V was shortened by 2 bases and J by 2 bases, with 3 bases between the two germline ends. As DNA, the CDR3 is TGTGCCAGCAGTTTAGGTAACACCGGGGAGCTGTTTTTT. It encodes CASSLGNTGELFF.